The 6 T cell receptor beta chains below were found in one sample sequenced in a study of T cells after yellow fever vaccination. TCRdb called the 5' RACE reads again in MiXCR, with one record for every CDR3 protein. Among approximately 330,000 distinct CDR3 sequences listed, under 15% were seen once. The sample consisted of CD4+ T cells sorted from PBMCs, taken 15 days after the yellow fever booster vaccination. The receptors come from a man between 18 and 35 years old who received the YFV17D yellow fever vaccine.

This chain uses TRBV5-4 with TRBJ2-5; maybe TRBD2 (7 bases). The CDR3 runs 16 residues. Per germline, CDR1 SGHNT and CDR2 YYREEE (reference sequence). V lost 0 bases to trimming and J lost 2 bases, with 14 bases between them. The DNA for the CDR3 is TGTGCCAGCAGCTTGGGGGGGGCTAGCGGACAAGAGACCCAGTACTTC. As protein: CASSLGGASGQETQYF.

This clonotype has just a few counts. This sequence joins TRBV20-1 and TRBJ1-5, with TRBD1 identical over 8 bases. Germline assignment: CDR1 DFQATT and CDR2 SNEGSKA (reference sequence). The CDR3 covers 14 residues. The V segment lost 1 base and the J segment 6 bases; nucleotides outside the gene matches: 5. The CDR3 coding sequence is TGCAGTGCTAGAGTTGGGACAGGCGTTCAGCCCCAGCATTTT. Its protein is CSARVGTGVQPQHF.

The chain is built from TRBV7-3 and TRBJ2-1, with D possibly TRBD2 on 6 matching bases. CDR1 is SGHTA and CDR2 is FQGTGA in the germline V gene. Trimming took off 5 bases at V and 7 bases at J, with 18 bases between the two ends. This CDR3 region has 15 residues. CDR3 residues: CASSTAGTARNEQFF. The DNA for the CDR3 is TGTGCCAGCAGCACCGCGGGGACCGCTCGGAATGAGCAGTTCTTC.

Written as DNA, the CDR3 is TGTGCCAGCAGCTTCGGACAAGGCCTTGAAGCTTTCTTT. Its translation: CASSFGQGLEAFF. The chain joins TRBV7-2 to TRBJ1-1, with D possibly TRBD1 on 5 matching bases. Germline V gives CDR1 SGHTA, CDR2 FQGNSA. The CDR3 runs to 13 residues. Trimming left V 3 bases short and J 7 bases short, with 12 bases between.

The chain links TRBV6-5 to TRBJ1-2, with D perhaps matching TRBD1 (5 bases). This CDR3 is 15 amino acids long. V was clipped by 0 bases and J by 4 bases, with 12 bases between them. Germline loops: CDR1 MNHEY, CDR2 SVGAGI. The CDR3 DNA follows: TGTGCCAGCAGTTACTCGGGGACCCCGGGCTATGGCTACACCTTC. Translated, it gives CASSYSGTPGYGYTF.

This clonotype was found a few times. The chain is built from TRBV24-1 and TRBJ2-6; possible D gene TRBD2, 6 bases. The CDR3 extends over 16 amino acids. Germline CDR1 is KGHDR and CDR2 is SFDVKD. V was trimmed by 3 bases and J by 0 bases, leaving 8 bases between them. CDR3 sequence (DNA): TGTGCCACCAGTGATGCGGGGAACTCTGGGGCCAACGTCCTGACTTTC. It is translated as CATSDAGNSGANVLTF.